This entry lists 22 T cell receptor beta chains sequenced from one sample in a study of regulatory T cells in long-lasting Graves disease. Noted time point: newly diagnosed GD, antithyroid drugs for less than 3 months. After RNA was extracted from PBMCs, the TCR library was made from it. Researchers made TCR beta libraries by using iRepertoire HTBI primers and running Arm-PCR on CDR3 regions. From the multiplex PCR reads, TCRdb called clonotypes with MiXCR, one entry per CDR3 protein. The table has about 440,000 distinct CDR3 sequences, about 17% seen once. The same sample was also used in a study of T cells in Graves' hyperthyroidism and ophthalmopathy.

The sequenced sample was peripheral blood mononuclear cells (PBMCs), obtained at new diagnosis, from a patient treated with antithyroid drugs. These receptor sequences come from a woman younger than 45 with Graves disease.

This clonotype was found many times. The chain recombines TRBV7-2 with TRBJ1-1, with D unresolved. The V and J ends lost 4 bases and 3 bases respectively, with 12 bases between them. Germline V gene sequence: CDR1 SGHTA, CDR2 FQGNSA. This CDR3 region has 14 residues. The CDR3 bases are TGTGCCAGCAGCTCAAGGCCAAGGTACACTGAAGCTTTCTTT. As protein: CASSSRPRYTEAFF. The whole variable domain, filled in from reference TRBV7-2 and TRBJ1-1, reads GAGVSQSPSNKVTEKGKDVELRCDPISGHTALYWYRQSLGQGLEFLIYFQGNSAPDKSGLPSDRFSAERTGGSVSTLTIQRTQQEDSAVYLCASSSRPRYTEAFFGQGTRLTVV.

This clonotype was recorded many times. V usage is TRBV27 and J usage is TRBJ1-1, with TRBD1 as a possible D gene (5 bases). CDR3 length: 13 residues. The germline V gene encodes CDR1 MNHEY and CDR2 SMNVEV (reference sequence). V lost 10 bases, J lost 6 bases, and 18 bases lay in between. The CDR3 sequence: CATKAGGGAEAFF. The CDR3 nucleotides read TGTGCCACCAAGGCCGGGGGAGGAGCTGAAGCTTTCTTT.

The CDR3 coding sequence is TGTGCCAGCTACGACACGAAAGGGTTCACCGGGGAGCTGTTTTTT. Protein: CASYDTKGFTGELFF. The chain combines TRBV2 with TRBJ2-2; unclear D gene. Germline CDR1 is SNHLY and CDR2 is FYNNEI. Trimming removed 8 bases from V and 4 bases from J, with 17 bases in between. This CDR3 comprises 15 residues.

In its sample, this clonotype was seen many times. The chain carries TRBV5-1 and TRBJ1-5; possible D gene TRBD1, 5 bases. The CDR3 is made up of 15 amino acids. CDR1 is SGHRS, CDR2 YFSETQ, per germline. Trimming took off 4 bases at V and 9 bases at J, with 20 bases between the two ends. Here the CDR3 reads CASSPGVDSAGPQHF. The CDR3 coding sequence is TGCGCCAGCAGCCCGGGTGTAGACAGCGCGGGGCCCCAGCATTTT.

V is TRBV6-2 or TRBV6-3 and J is TRBJ2-7; 7 bases align to TRBD1. Looked up from germline, CDR1 is MNHEY and CDR2 is SVGEGT. The CDR3 contains 15 residues. V lost 5 bases and J lost 0; bases outside the gene matches: 7. The CDR3 DNA reads as TGTGCCAGCAGTAACCGGGACAGTAACTCCTACGAGCAGTACTTC. The encoded protein is CASSNRDSNSYEQYF.

This clonotype was seen ten or more times. The gene calls are TRBV12-3 or TRBV12-4 and TRBJ1-1; D call uncertain. The V and J ends lost 3 bases and 1 base respectively, with 12 bases between them. The CDR3 loop spans 15 amino acids. CDR3 in amino acids: CASSFLTARNTEAFF. The CDR3 bases are TGTGCCAGCAGTTTTCTGACGGCCAGGAACACTGAAGCTTTCTTT.

Concerning this clonotype: This may be a read error: a much more frequent sequence differs by one nucleotide. This sequence joins TRBV11-2 and TRBJ1-2, with D possibly matching TRBD1 (6 bases). Germline CDR1 is SGHAT and CDR2 is FQNNGV. CDR3 length equals 15 residues. The CDR3 DNA follows: TGTGCCAGCAGCCCAGACAGGATTTCTAACTATGGCTGCACCTTC. This codes for CASSPDRISNYGCTF.

This chain links TRBV12-5 with TRBJ2-3, with TRBD2 matching over 12 bases. The CDR3 has 16 residues. CDR1 and CDR2 from the germline V gene are LGHNT and FRNRAP. Unmatched junction bases numbered 2, after V lost 1 base and J lost 3 bases. The CDR3 DNA sequence: TGTGCTAGTGGTTTGGGACTAGCGGGAGAGACAGATACGCAGTATTTT. Amino acid sequence: CASGLGLAGETDTQYF.

The sample holds a few counts of this clonotype. The genes are TRBV6-1 and TRBJ2-1; a weak D match, TRBD2 (6 bases). V lost 2 bases and J lost 2, with 16 bases in between. This CDR3 is 17 amino acids long. Germline V gene lookup returns CDR1 MNHNS and CDR2 SASEGT. This CDR3 is CASSERGRRGTYNEQFF. CDR3 in DNA: TGTGCCAGCAGTGAAAGGGGTCGGAGGGGCACCTACAATGAGCAGTTCTTC.

The chain is built from TRBV9 and TRBJ2-5, with D unresolved. Trimming pared 4 bases from V and 4 bases from J, leaving 11 bases between. Germline CDR1 and CDR2: SGDLS and YYNGEE. This CDR3 spans 13 amino acids. The CDR3 nucleotides are TGTGCCAGCAGCCGGCATAACGGAGAGACCCAGTACTTC. Its protein is CASSRHNGETQYF. Looking up the rest from reference TRBV9 and TRBJ2-5 gives the full variable domain: DSGVTQTPKHLITATGQRVTLRCSPRSGDLSVYWYQQSLDQGLQFLIQYYNGEERAKGNILERFSAQQFPDLHSELNLSSLELGDSALYFCASSRHNGETQYFGPGTRLLVL.

This chain links TRBV6-1 with TRBJ1-5; D might be TRBD1 (6 bases). Trimming shortened V by 6 bases and J by 3 bases, and 12 bases separated the two germline ends. Germline V gives CDR1 MNHNS, CDR2 SASEGT. The CDR3 is made up of 14 amino acids. CDR3 in DNA: TGTGCCAGCAGCCCAGGACAGTTCAATCAGCCCCAGCATTTT. It yields the protein CASSPGQFNQPQHF.

This clonotype was seen at least ten times. This chain connects TRBV20-1 to TRBJ2-1; tentative D call: TRBD2 (5 bases). CDR3 size: 13 residues. Germline-derived CDR1 and CDR2 are DFQATT and SNEGSKA (reference sequence). V gave up 2 bases and J gave up 4 bases, with 9 bases separating them. CDR3 coding DNA: TGCAGTGCTAGATCGGGAAGGTACAATGAGCAGTTCTTC. It specifies CSARSGRYNEQFF.

This clonotype was seen ten or more times. This chain uses TRBV6-9 with TRBJ2-7; D is perhaps TRBD2 (5 bases). Between the trimmed V and J ends, which lost 3 bases and 0 bases, there was a span of 12 bases. This CDR3 has 15 residues. In germline, CDR1 is MNHGY, CDR2 SVAAGI. DNA of the CDR3: TGTGCCAGCAGTTACCCGAGGGAACTCTCCTACGAGCAGTACTTC. Its translation: CASSYPRELSYEQYF.

At least ten counts were recorded for this clonotype. V and J are TRBV5-1 and TRBJ2-3; no firm D call. Looked up from germline, CDR1 is SGHRS and CDR2 is YFSETQ. Trimming stripped 0 bases from V and 0 bases from J, with 11 bases between. CDR3 length equals 16 residues. The CDR3 loop reads CASSLAVERSTDTQYF. The CDR3 nucleotides read TGCGCCAGCAGCTTGGCCGTAGAACGGAGCACAGATACGCAGTATTTT.

This rearrangement joins TRBV12-3 or TRBV12-4 to TRBJ2-7; D possibly corresponds to TRBD1 (6 bases). The V end lost 5 bases, the J end lost 4 bases, and 12 bases lay between the germline ends. The CDR3 runs to 13 residues. Here the CDR3 DNA reads TGTGCCAGCAGTCCCCAACAGGGTTACGAGCAGTACTTC. Translating gives CASSPQQGYEQYF.

This clonotype was seen ten or more times. The chain employs TRBV3-1 and TRBJ1-2; no firm D call. Trimming left V 4 bases short and J 8 bases short, with 17 bases between. The CDR3 is 14 amino acids. CDR1 is LGHDT and CDR2 is YNNKEL in the germline V gene (reference sequence). The CDR3 spells CASSPRTPPDGYTF. CDR3 nucleotide sequence: TGTGCCAGCAGCCCCCGGACCCCCCCTGACGGCTACACCTTC.

J is TRBJ2-5 and V is TRBV5-1; perhaps TRBD1 as D (5 bases). The CDR3 has 14 amino acids. The germline V gene encodes CDR1 SGHRS and CDR2 YFSETQ. The V end lost 3 bases, the J end lost 3 bases, and 12 bases lay between the germline ends. This CDR3 is CASSSRQTEETQYF. The CDR3 DNA reads TGCGCCAGCAGCTCCCGACAGACCGAAGAGACCCAGTACTTC.

In its sample, this clonotype was seen many times. The chain employs TRBV20-1 and TRBJ1-6; weak D call: TRBD1 (6 bases). This CDR3 is built from 15 residues. V gave up 5 bases and J gave up 4 bases, with 15 bases separating them. CDR1 DFQATT and CDR2 SNEGSKA come from the germline V gene (reference sequence). Here the CDR3 reads CSADRLPVYNSPLHF. CDR3 nucleotide sequence: TGCAGTGCTGACAGGCTACCGGTATATAATTCACCCCTCCACTTT.

At least ten counts were recorded for this clonotype. The chain employs TRBV7-2 and TRBJ2-7; D gene ambiguous. The V and J ends lost 1 base and 3 bases respectively, with 10 bases between them. CDR1 is SGHTA, CDR2 FQGNSA, per germline. CDR3 length: 14 residues. CDR3 nucleotides: TGTGCCAGCAGCTTAGGTGGACGGAACTACGAGCAGTACTTC. Protein product: CASSLGGRNYEQYF.

This clonotype was seen many times. The chain combines TRBV20-1 with TRBJ2-2; D might be TRBD1 (6 bases). The germline V gene encodes CDR1 DFQATT and CDR2 SNEGSKA (reference sequence). V was cut by 6 bases and J by 4 bases, with 18 bases left in between. This CDR3 comprises 15 residues. CDR3 amino acids: CSARRAGVGTGELFF. The DNA for the CDR3 is TGCAGTGCAAGAAGGGCAGGGGTGGGCACCGGGGAGCTGTTTTTT.

The chain has TRBV28 and TRBJ1-2, with a tentative D call TRBD1 (6 bases). This CDR3 comprises 17 residues. Germline-derived CDR1 and CDR2 are MDHEN and SYDVKM. The V end lost 3 bases, the J end lost 5 bases, and 22 bases lay between the germline ends. The CDR3 DNA is TGTGCCAGCAGTTTGGGGGCGGGCAGCGTGATTTCTTATGGCTACACCTTC. This sequence encodes CASSLGAGSVISYGYTF.

The chain joins TRBV4-1 to TRBJ1-4, with a weak D call TRBD1 (6 bases). Germline lookup yields CDR1 MGHRA and CDR2 YSYEKL. V dropped 2 bases and J dropped 0 bases, with 13 bases sitting between them. The CDR3 spans 17 residues. This chain's CDR3 is CASSQYSGESTNEKLFF. The CDR3, as DNA: TGCGCCAGCAGCCAATATTCAGGGGAATCAACTAATGAAAAACTGTTTTTT.